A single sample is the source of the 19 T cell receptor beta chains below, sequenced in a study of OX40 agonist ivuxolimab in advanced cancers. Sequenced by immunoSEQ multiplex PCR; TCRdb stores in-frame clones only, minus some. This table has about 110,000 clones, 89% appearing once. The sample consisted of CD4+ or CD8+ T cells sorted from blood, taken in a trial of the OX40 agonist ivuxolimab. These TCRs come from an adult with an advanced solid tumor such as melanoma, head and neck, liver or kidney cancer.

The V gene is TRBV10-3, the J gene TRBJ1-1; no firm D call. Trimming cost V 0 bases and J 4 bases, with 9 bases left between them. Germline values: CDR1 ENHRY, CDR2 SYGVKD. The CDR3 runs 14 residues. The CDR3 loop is CAISESAGSTEAFF. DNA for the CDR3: TGTGCCATCAGTGAGTCGGCTGGGAGCACTGAAGCTTTCTTT.

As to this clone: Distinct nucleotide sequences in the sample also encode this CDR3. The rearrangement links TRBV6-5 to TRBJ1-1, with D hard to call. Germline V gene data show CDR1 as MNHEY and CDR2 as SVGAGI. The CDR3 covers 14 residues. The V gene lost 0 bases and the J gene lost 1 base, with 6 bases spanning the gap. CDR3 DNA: TGTGCCAGCAGTTACTCAAGGACGAACACTGAAGCTTTCTTT. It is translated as CASSYSRTNTEAFF.

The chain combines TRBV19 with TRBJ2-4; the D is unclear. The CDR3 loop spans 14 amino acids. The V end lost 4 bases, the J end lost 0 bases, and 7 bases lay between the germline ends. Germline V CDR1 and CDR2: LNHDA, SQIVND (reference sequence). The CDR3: CASSTDLAKNIQYF. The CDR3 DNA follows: TGTGCCAGTAGTACCGACCTAGCCAAAAACATTCAGTACTTC.

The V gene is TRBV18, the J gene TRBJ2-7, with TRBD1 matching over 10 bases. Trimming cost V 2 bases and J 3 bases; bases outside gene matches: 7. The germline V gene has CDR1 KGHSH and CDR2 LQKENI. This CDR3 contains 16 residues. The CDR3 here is CASSPGLGQGYYEQYF. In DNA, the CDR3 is TGTGCCAGCTCACCAGGACTGGGACAGGGGTACTACGAGCAGTACTTC.

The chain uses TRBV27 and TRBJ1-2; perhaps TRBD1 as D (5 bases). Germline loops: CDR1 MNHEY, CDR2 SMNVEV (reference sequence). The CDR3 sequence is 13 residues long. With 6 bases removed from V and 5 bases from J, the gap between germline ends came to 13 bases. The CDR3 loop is CASRYTGGYGYTF. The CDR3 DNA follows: TGTGCCAGCAGGTACACAGGCGGTTATGGCTACACCTTC.

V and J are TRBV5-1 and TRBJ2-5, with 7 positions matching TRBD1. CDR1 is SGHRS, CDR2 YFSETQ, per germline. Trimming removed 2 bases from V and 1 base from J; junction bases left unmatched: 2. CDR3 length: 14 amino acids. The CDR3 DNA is TGCGCCAGCAGCTTCGGGACAGTCCAAGAGACCCAGTACTTC. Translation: CASSFGTVQETQYF.

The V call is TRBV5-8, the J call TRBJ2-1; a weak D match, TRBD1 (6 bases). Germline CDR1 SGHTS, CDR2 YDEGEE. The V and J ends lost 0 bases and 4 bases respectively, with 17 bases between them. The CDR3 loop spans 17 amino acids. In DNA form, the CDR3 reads TGTGCCAGCAGCTTGGCCCTCCATCTAGGGGGATACAATGAGCAGTTCTTC. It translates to CASSLALHLGGYNEQFF.

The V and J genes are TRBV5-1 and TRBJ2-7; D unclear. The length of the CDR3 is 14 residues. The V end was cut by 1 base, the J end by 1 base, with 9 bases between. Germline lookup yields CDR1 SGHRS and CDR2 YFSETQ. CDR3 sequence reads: CASSLSVVSYEQYF. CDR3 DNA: TGCGCCAGCAGCTTGTCGGTAGTATCCTACGAGCAGTACTTC. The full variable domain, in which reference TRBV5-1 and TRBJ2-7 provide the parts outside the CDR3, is KAGVTQTPRYLIKTRGQQVTLSCSPISGHRSVSWYQQTPGQGLQFLFEYFSETQRNKGNFPGRFSGRQFSNSRSEMNVSTLELGDSALYLCASSLSVVSYEQYFGPGTRLTVT.

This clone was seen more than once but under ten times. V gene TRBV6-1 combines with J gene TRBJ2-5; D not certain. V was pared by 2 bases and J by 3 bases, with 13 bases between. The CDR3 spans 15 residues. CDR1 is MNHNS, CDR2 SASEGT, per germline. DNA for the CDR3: TGTGCCAGCAGTGAATTGTGGGGATTCGAAGAGACCCAGTACTTC. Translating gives CASSELWGFEETQYF.

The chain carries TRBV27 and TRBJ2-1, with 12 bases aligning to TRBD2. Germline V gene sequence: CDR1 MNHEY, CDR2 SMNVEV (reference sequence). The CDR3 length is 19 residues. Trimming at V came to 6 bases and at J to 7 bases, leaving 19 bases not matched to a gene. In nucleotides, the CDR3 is TGTGCCAGCAGATTCCAACCGGGACTAGCGGGCGTAGGAGGGAATGAGCAGTTCTTC. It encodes CASRFQPGLAGVGGNEQFF.

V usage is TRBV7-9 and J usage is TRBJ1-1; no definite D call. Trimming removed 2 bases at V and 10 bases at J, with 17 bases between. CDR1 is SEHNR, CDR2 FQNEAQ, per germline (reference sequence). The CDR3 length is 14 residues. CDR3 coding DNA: TGTGCCAGCAGCTTATTGGTCCCACCTGGACGAGCTTTCTTT. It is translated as CASSLLVPPGRAFF.

The CDR3 sequence is CASSSSGSGANVLTF. The CDR3 DNA reads as TGTGCCAGCAGTTCCTCAGGGTCAGGGGCCAACGTCCTGACTTTC. The J gene is TRBJ2-6, the V gene TRBV28, with a tentative D call TRBD1 (5 bases). Trimming removed 4 bases from V and 4 bases from J, with 11 bases in between. This CDR3 is 15 amino acids long. Germline CDR1 MDHEN, CDR2 SYDVKM.

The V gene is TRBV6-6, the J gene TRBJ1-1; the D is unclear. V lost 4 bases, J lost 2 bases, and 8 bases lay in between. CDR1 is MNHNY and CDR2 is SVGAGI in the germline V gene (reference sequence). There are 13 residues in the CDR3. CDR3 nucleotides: TGTGCCAGCAGTTCTGGCCCAAACACTGAAGCTTTCTTT. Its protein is CASSSGPNTEAFF.

As DNA, the CDR3 is TGTGCCAGTAGTATAGATCTGGGGCAGAACCCCTATGGCTACACCTTC. It yields the protein CASSIDLGQNPYGYTF. This sequence joins TRBV19 and TRBJ1-2, with D perhaps TRBD1 (5 bases). Germline V gene lookup returns CDR1 LNHDA and CDR2 SQIVND (reference sequence). The CDR3 runs 16 residues. Trimming stripped 0 bases from V and 4 bases from J, with 15 bases between.

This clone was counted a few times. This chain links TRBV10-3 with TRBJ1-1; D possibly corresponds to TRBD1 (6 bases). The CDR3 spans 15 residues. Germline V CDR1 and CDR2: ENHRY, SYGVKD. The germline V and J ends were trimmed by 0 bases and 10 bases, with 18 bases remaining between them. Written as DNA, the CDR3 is TGTGCCATCAGTGAGTCCGATCAGGGGAACGTTGGAGCTTTCTTT. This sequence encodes CAISESDQGNVGAFF.

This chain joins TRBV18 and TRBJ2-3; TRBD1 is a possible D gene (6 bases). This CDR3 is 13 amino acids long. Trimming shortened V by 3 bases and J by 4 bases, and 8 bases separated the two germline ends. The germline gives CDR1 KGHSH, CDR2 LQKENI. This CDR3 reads CASSPGASDTQYF. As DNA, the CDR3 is TGTGCCAGCTCACCGGGGGCGTCAGATACGCAGTATTTT.

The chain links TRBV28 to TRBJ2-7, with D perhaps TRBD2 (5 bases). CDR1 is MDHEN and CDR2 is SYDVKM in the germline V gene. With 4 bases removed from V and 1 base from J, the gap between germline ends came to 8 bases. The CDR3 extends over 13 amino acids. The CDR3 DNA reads TGTGCCAGCAGTTCGGACTCATCCTACGAGCAGTACTTC. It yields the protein CASSSDSSYEQYF.

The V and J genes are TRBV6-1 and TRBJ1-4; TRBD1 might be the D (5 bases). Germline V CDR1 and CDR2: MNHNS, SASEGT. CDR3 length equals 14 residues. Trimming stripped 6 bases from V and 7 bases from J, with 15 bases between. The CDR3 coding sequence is TGTGCCAGCAGGCGCGGAGGGGTGGGTGAAAAACTGTTTTTT. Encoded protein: CASRRGGVGEKLFF.

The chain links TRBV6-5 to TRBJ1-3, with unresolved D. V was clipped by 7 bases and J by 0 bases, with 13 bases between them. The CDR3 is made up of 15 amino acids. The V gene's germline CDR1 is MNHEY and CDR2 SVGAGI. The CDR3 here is CASKPSGNSGNTIYF. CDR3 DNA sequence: TGTGCCAGCAAGCCGTCGGGAAACTCTGGAAACACCATATATTTT.